Below are 9 T cell receptor beta chains sequenced from a single sample in a study of T cells in Graves' hyperthyroidism and ophthalmopathy. The investigators amplified TCR beta CDR3 regions from RNA transcripts. HTBI primers were employed in a first-round RT-PCR of the TCR CDR3. TCRdb analysed the multiplex PCR reads with MiXCR anew, one entry per CDR3 protein. The sample includes about 400,000 distinct CDR3 sequences, around 15% of them seen just once. Input material: blood. These receptors were obtained from a man in his fifties or sixties with Graves' ophthalmopathy.

There are many counts of this clonotype. The V call is TRBV20-1, the J call TRBJ2-7, with D perhaps TRBD1 (5 bases). CDR1 DFQATT and CDR2 SNEGSKA come from the germline V gene (reference sequence). Trimming shortened V by 6 bases and J by 3 bases, and 15 bases separated the two germline ends. The CDR3 runs 13 residues. The CDR3 here is CSAPGQGDYEQYF. The CDR3 DNA reads as TGCAGTGCCCCTGGACAAGGCGACTACGAGCAGTACTTC.

This clonotype was counted only a few times. The rearrangement uses TRBV7-9 and TRBJ2-1, with no clear D. V was pared by 1 base and J by 9 bases, with 7 bases between. Per the germline V gene, CDR1 is SEHNR and CDR2 is FQNEAQ (reference sequence). The CDR3 sequence is 12 residues long. CDR3 bases: TGTGCCAGCAGCTTAGTAAGAACTGAGCAGTTCTTC. Its protein product is CASSLVRTEQFF.

This clonotype was seen ten or more times. The chain couples TRBV2 to TRBJ2-7; D gene ambiguous. The CDR3 has 14 amino acids. Trimming took off 4 bases at V and 0 bases at J, with 10 bases between the two ends. Germline V lookup: CDR1 SNHLY, CDR2 FYNNEI. The CDR3 DNA reads TGTGCCAGCAGTGTGGAAAGGAGCTCCTACGAGCAGTACTTC. Protein product: CASSVERSSYEQYF.

Many counts were recorded for this clonotype. CDR3 DNA sequence: TGCAGTGCTGATCCAGGGGGCAAAAACATTCAGTACTTC. This sequence encodes CSADPGGKNIQYF. The chain combines TRBV20-1 with TRBJ2-4; TRBD1 matches 7 bases. After removal of 5 bases from V and 3 bases from J, the junction contained 4 bases not matched to a gene. CDR3 length: 13 amino acids. Germline loops: CDR1 DFQATT, CDR2 SNEGSKA (reference sequence).

This clonotype appeared a few times. This chain connects TRBV6-1 to TRBJ2-5; D is unresolved. The CDR3 spans 13 residues. Trimming took 4 bases from V and 2 from J, leaving 8 bases between them. Per the germline V gene, CDR1 is MNHNS and CDR2 is SASEGT. DNA for the CDR3: TGTGCCAGCAGTGTGGAACATCAAGAGACCCAGTACTTC. Its translation is CASSVEHQETQYF.

Remarks on this clonotype: This may arise from a read error, as a much more abundant clone is one base away. The DNA of the CDR3 is TGCGCCAGCAGCCAAGAAGGGACTAGCGGGAGCGATACGCAGGATTTT. Its translation: CASSQEGTSGSDTQDF. The chain is built from TRBV4-1 and TRBJ2-3; 14 bases match TRBD2. The CDR3 contains 16 residues. Germline values: CDR1 MGHRA, CDR2 YSYEKL.

Many counts were recorded for this clonotype. The genes are TRBV28 and TRBJ1-5; TRBD1 matches at 7 bases. V trimming: 6 bases; J trimming: 6 bases; junction bases outside the gene matches: 14. CDR1 is MDHEN, CDR2 SYDVKM, per germline. The CDR3 contains 16 residues. CDR3 sequence: CASSLTGNYGSQPQHF. The DNA of the CDR3 is TGTGCCAGCAGCTTGACAGGGAATTACGGGAGTCAGCCCCAGCATTTT.

This clonotype was seen at least ten times. The V and J genes are TRBV28 and TRBJ1-1, with D perhaps TRBD1 (5 bases). V lost 5 bases to trimming and J lost 1 base, with 14 bases between them. The CDR3 totals 15 residues. Germline V gives CDR1 MDHEN, CDR2 SYDVKM. CDR3 DNA: TGTGCCAGCAGTATACCGGGGCCTCCGAACACTGAAGCTTTCTTT. Amino acid sequence: CASSIPGPPNTEAFF.

About this clonotype: An end of the junction differs from the germline gene, which may be a read error. This chain uses TRBV7-8 with TRBJ2-4; D may be TRBD2 (5 bases). The CDR3 runs 15 residues. CDR1 is SGHVS and CDR2 is FQNEAQ in the germline V gene. CDR3 bases: TGTGCCAGCAGACCACTGAGTCTAGCCAAAATCATTCAGTACTTC. This sequence encodes CASRPLSLAKIIQYF.